This TCR beta chain is from a study of shared clonotypes between healthy human individuals. Points from the study as a whole: Naive subsets generally exceeded memory subsets in estimated richness.

As to this clone: What it binds is not known. Given a much more abundant clone one base away, this may be a read error.

Here immunoSEQ multiplex PCR was the method, and the copy in TCRdb shows in-frame clones only, minus some. The sample yields 950,000 to 1,200,000 clones, approximately 77% seen once. The germline CDR1 and CDR2 sequences are SGHRS and YFSETQ. There are 14 residues in the CDR3. Trimming shortened V by 6 bases and J by 2 bases, and 14 bases separated the two germline ends. The chain combines TRBV5-1 with TRBJ2-5, with D unclear. The sample consisted of memory CD4+ T cells from PBMCs. Stated subset: CD45RA-negative fraction. The origin of this receptor is a man between 18 and 35 years old in good health. Some clones in this sample may be carry-over from other donors' samples. CDR3 sequence (DNA): TGCGCCAGCAACCAACAGAGAAGTCAAGAGACCCAGTACTTC. Translating it yields CASNQQRSQETQYF.